This TCR beta chain comes out of a study of cytomegalovirus exposure and HLA in healthy donors. At the level of the study: An analysis done earlier identified 120 million or so unique TCR beta sequences from 190 million or so T cells.

60 Vbeta and 13 Jbeta primers were used in PCR. The assay was immunoSEQ multiplex PCR, and TCRdb's table has in-frame clones only and misses some. The sample lists about 200,000 clones; about 70% were seen once. Study-wide results and limits: Indistinguishable V segments, including TRBV6-2 and TRBV6-3, were excluded. Later on, a genetic analysis was performed. It linked a missense variant in DCLRE1C with V- and J-gene trimming of TCR beta.

Comments on this clone: As yet, its antigen is unknown.

After removal of 4 bases from V and 0 bases from J, the junction contained 6 bases not matched to a gene. From germline, CDR1 is SGHRS and CDR2 YFSETQ. The CDR3 contains 16 residues. The sample comprised PBMCs. This receptor was obtained from a middle-aged man in good health and CMV-seropositive. The chain joins TRBV5-1 to TRBJ1-3; 8 bases match TRBD1. This CDR3 reads CASSLGQASSGNTIYF. The CDR3 nucleotides are TGCGCCAGCAGCCTGGGACAGGCGAGCTCTGGAAACACCATATATTTT.